The clone carrying this TCR beta chain was observed a few times. Its antigen is undetermined. J was trimmed by 3 bases and V by 6 bases; bases with no gene match: 8. The CDR3 sequence is 15 residues long. CDR1 and CDR2 (germline): LNHDA, SQIVND (reference sequence). The data originate from a study of OX40 agonist ivuxolimab in advanced cancers. As for the study in general: A mean age of about 59 years, range about 20 to 79, was recorded, and roughly 80% were male. Findings of the study overall: Clonal expansion in partial responders at 0.1-3.0 mg/kg ranked among the lowest.

TCRdb's table, derived via immunoSEQ multiplex PCR, lists solely in-frame clones and lacks some. The sample contains about 36,000 clones, around 80% of which appear only once. It was autoimmune disease history or systemic immunosuppression that excluded patients. The clonotype was recovered from an adult with an advanced solid tumor such as melanoma, head and neck, liver or kidney cancer. Here the sequenced sample was CD4+ or CD8+ T cells sorted from blood, taken in a trial of the OX40 agonist ivuxolimab. This chain connects TRBV19 to TRBJ2-3, with 8 bases aligning to TRBD2. CDR3 coding DNA: TGTGCCAGTAGAACAGCGGGGGTGGCGACAGATACGCAGTATTTT. It encodes CASRTAGVATDTQYF.